These T cell receptor beta chains were read from a single sample in a study of blood T cell repertoires in COVID-19. Repertoires were generated with immunoSEQ multiplex PCR, while TCRdb's copy carries only in-frame clones and drops some. The top ten hold around 4.8% of the sample, which has about 95,000 clones, roughly 79% seen once. Sequenced material: peripheral blood. These receptor sequences come from a man at least 80 years old with COVID-19, enrolled during active disease. Both conserved end residues are part of each CDR3. Each record gives: CDR3 DNA, CDR3 protein, V gene, clone size, D gene, J gene. A D gene is named only where the DNA matches it firmly. Rows give clone size only sometimes, using once, few, many, or a class for an expanded clone.

TGTGCCAGCGGGGGCAGCAATAATTCACCCCTCCACTTT CASGGSNNSPLHF TRBV27 - - TRBJ1-6
TGTGCCAGTAGGGGTCAGGGGGCGACGGGAAACACCATATATTTT CASRGQGATGNTIYF TRBV19 - TRBD1 TRBJ1-3
TGTGCCAGCAGCTCGCCGACAGGGGGGGACACTGAAGCTTTCTTT CASSSPTGGDTEAFF TRBV5-5 - TRBD1 TRBJ1-1
TGCGCCAGCAGCTCCAGGGGCGAAAACGAGCAGTACTTC CASSSRGENEQYF TRBV5-1 - - TRBJ2-7
TGTGCCAGCAGCCTGAACAGGGGGCCCAATCAGCCCCAGCATTTT CASSLNRGPNQPQHF TRBV6-5 - TRBD1 TRBJ1-5
TGTGCCTGGAGTACGGGACAGACGAATCAGCCCCAGCATTTT CAWSTGQTNQPQHF TRBV30 once TRBD1 TRBJ1-5
TGTGCCAGCTCACCACGGCTAGCGGGAGGGCCGGAGACCCAGTACTTC CASSPRLAGGPETQYF TRBV18 - TRBD2 TRBJ2-5
TGTGCCAGCAGCCCATCCAGGGTGGGGAACACTGAAGCTTTCTTT CASSPSRVGNTEAFF TRBV7-2 - - TRBJ1-1
TGTGCCTGGAGTGCGCCCCTCGGACTACAGATCGGGGAGCTGTTTTTT CAWSAPLGLQIGELFF TRBV30 - - TRBJ2-2
TGTGCCAGCAGGGCGGGACAGGGGAGGGCAGATACGCAGTATTTT CASRAGQGRADTQYF TRBV2 once TRBD1 TRBJ2-3
TGTGCCACCAGTGATTTGGACAGGGTCAGGGATGAGCAGTTCTTC CATSDLDRVRDEQFF TRBV24-1 - TRBD1 TRBJ2-1
TGTGCCAGCTCACCCGCTAGCGGTTCCTACGAGCAGTACTTC CASSPASGSYEQYF TRBV18 - TRBD2 TRBJ2-7
TGTGCCAGCAGCACCAGGGGGCGCGTCACCGGGGAGCTGTTTTTT CASSTRGRVTGELFF TRBV5-5 - TRBD1 TRBJ2-2
TGTGCCATCAGTGATAGCGACAGGGCCTCCTACGAGCAGTACTTC CAISDSDRASYEQYF TRBV10-3 - TRBD1 TRBJ2-7
TGTGCCAGCAGCTTGGAACAGGGGCCCTACAATGAGCAGTTCTTC CASSLEQGPYNEQFF TRBV5-5 - TRBD1 TRBJ2-1
TGTGCCTGGAAGTTGTTGACAAACACCGGGGAGCTGTTTTTT CAWKLLTNTGELFF TRBV30 - - TRBJ2-2
TGTGCCAGCAGGAAGCGGGATAAGCAGTTCTTC CASRKRDKQFF TRBV27 - TRBD2 TRBJ2-1
TGTGCCAGCAGCCCCAGGATTAGCGGGCGCCTAGATACGCAGTATTTT CASSPRISGRLDTQYF TRBV9 - TRBD2 TRBJ2-3
TGTGCCAGCAGCCCTAAGTGGACAGTAACTGGAAACACCATATATTTT CASSPKWTVTGNTIYF TRBV27 - - TRBJ1-3
TGTGCCAGCAGTGTGGACAGGGTCGGGACTGAAGCTTTCTTT CASSVDRVGTEAFF TRBV27 - TRBD1 TRBJ1-1
TGTGCCAGCAGCGTAGTCCAAGGGGGTAATGAAAAACTGTTTTTT CASSVVQGGNEKLFF TRBV9 - - TRBJ1-4
TGTGCCAGCAGCTCCTCCTCCAGGGGTAATTCACCCCTCCACTTT CASSSSSRGNSPLHF TRBV14 - - TRBJ1-6
TGTGCCACCAGACCTTGGACAGGGGCCAATTCACCCCTCCACTTT CATRPWTGANSPLHF TRBV15 - TRBD1 TRBJ1-6
TGTGCCGTCCAAGGGGGGGCGGGGGAGACCCAGTACTTC CAVQGGAGETQYF TRBV19 - - TRBJ2-5
TGTGCCAGCAGCACCGGGGCCGGACAGGGGGCAGGCAACAATGAGCAGTTCTTC CASSTGAGQGAGNNEQFF TRBV21-1 - - TRBJ2-1
TGTGCCAGCAGTCGATACACAGTGGGGGCTTCACCCCTCCACTTT CASSRYTVGASPLHF TRBV28 - - TRBJ1-6
TGCAGTGCTAGTGGTTCCCACCGGGACAGGGGCCCCACAGATACGCAGTATTTT CSASGSHRDRGPTDTQYF TRBV20-1 - TRBD1 TRBJ2-3
TGTGCCAGCAGTTTACTGGGGCCCCAAACTGAAGCTTTCTTT CASSLLGPQTEAFF TRBV28 - - TRBJ1-1
TGTGCCAGCAGCCCGACCCGCGGGGGCTCCTACAATGAGCAGTTCTTC CASSPTRGGSYNEQFF TRBV7-9 - TRBD2 TRBJ2-1
TGCAGCGCCTCGGGGGGCACTGAAGCTTTCTTT CSASGGTEAFF TRBV29-1 - - TRBJ1-1
TGTGCCAGCAGCCCCCGACAGGTTACGATTAGCAATCAGCCCCAGCATTTT CASSPRQVTISNQPQHF TRBV14 - - TRBJ1-5
TGTGCCAGCAGCCCTTACACTAGTCAGGTCATTCCCGGGAGCACTGAAGCTTTCTTT CASSPYTSQVIPGSTEAFF TRBV7-9 - - TRBJ1-1
TGCGCCAGCAGTCCTACAATGAGACAGGTTCCTAATTCACCCCTCCACTTT CASSPTMRQVPNSPLHF TRBV23-1 - - TRBJ1-6
TGCGCCAGCAGCCAAGAACAGCAATCCTACAATGAGCAGTTCTTC CASSQEQQSYNEQFF TRBV4-1 few - TRBJ2-1
TGTGCCACCAGTGATTCACGGGCGGGAGTGGGTGAGCAGTTCTTC CATSDSRAGVGEQFF TRBV24-1 - TRBD2 TRBJ2-1
TGCGCCAGCAGCTTTCTTAAAACCGGGACAGCGTATAACTATGGCTACACCTTC CASSFLKTGTAYNYGYTF TRBV5-1 - TRBD1 TRBJ1-2
TGCGCCAGCAGCCAAGGGCCTAGAGCAGGGGACACGCACTTT CASSQGPRAGDTHF TRBV4-3 - - TRBJ1-6
TGTGCCAGCAGTGCTCCTAGCGGGAGGGAGACCCAGTACTTC CASSAPSGRETQYF TRBV2 - TRBD2 TRBJ2-5
TGTGCCAGCAGCTTAGAGGCCCGGACAGGGCCTACCTACGAGCAGTACTTC CASSLEARTGPTYEQYF TRBV7-2 - TRBD1 TRBJ2-7
TGTGCCAGCAGGATAGGGGGTCACTCCTACGAGCAGTACTTC CASRIGGHSYEQYF TRBV9 - - TRBJ2-7